This TCR beta chain was identified during a study of blood T cell repertoires in COVID-19. Across the whole study: From the United States, Italy and Spain came samples of acute and convalescent COVID-19.

The authors' processing: How many nucleated cells were present was estimated from reference gene primer amplification. The table came from immunoSEQ multiplex PCR; TCRdb's copy has only in-frame clones and leaves some out. V, J and clone size are those of that table, while D and trimming were read from the DNA. The data show fewer than 200,000 clones, around 80% seen once. CDR1 KGHSH and CDR2 LQKENI come from the germline V gene. V lost 5 bases to trimming and J lost 3 bases; unmatched junction nucleotides: 9. CDR3 size: 15 residues. Sequencing was done on a sample of peripheral blood. The source is a woman of 80 years or more with active or convalescent COVID-19. The chain uses TRBV18 and TRBJ1-1; TRBD1 matches at 7 bases. CDR3 sequence: CASSTRQGRDTEAFF. DNA for the CDR3: TGTGCCAGCTCAACCCGACAGGGACGGGACACTGAAGCTTTCTTT.